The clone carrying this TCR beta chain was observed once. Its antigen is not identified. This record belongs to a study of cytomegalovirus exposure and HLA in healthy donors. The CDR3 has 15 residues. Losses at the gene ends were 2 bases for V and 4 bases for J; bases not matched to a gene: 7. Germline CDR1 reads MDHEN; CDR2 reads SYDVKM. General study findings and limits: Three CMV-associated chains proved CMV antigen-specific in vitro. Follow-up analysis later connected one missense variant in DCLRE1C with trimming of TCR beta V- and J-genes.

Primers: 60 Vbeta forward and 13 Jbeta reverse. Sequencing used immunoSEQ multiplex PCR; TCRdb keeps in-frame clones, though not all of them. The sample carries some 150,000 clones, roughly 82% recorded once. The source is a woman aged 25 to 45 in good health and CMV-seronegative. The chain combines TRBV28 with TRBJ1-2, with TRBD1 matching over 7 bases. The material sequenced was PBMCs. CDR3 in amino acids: CASSLIDRDTYGYTF. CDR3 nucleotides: TGTGCCAGCAGTTTAATCGACAGGGACACCTATGGCTACACCTTC.